The 31 T cell receptor beta chains presented below share a single source sample, sequenced in a study of OX40 agonist ivuxolimab in advanced cancers. Some clones are missing from TCRdb's copy, which holds only in-frame ones; the method was immunoSEQ multiplex PCR. The sample has 30,000 or so clones; roughly 84% are singletons. The sample was CD4+ or CD8+ T cells sorted from blood, taken in a trial of the OX40 agonist ivuxolimab. These receptors came from an adult with an advanced solid tumor such as melanoma, head and neck, liver or kidney cancer.

J is TRBJ2-1 and V is TRBV7-9; the match to TRBD2 covers 7 bases. Germline assignment: CDR1 SEHNR and CDR2 FQNEAQ (reference sequence). This CDR3 region has 15 residues. Unmatched junction bases numbered 2, after V lost 2 bases and J lost 1 base. The DNA for the CDR3 is TGTGCCAGCAGCTTAACTAGCGATTCCTACAATGAGCAGTTCTTC. Translation gives CASSLTSDSYNEQFF.

V usage is TRBV28 and J usage is TRBJ1-2; D call uncertain. CDR1 is MDHEN and CDR2 is SYDVKM in the germline V gene. V lost 7 bases, J lost 4 bases, and 13 bases lay in between. The CDR3 is 13 amino acids. The CDR3 loop is CASTTSLGYGYTF. The CDR3 DNA sequence: TGTGCCAGCACCACTTCATTGGGCTATGGCTACACCTTC.

This clone was counted a few times. CDR3: CATSRARGATNEKLFF. The CDR3 DNA sequence: TGTGCCACCAGCAGAGCCCGGGGGGCAACTAATGAAAAACTGTTTTTT. The chain is built from TRBV15 and TRBJ1-4; maybe TRBD1 (5 bases). V was cut by 1 base and J by 0 bases, with 9 bases left in between. CDR1 and CDR2 from the germline V gene are LNHNV and YYDKDF (reference sequence). This CDR3 has 16 amino acids.

The CDR3 sequence is CASSLRKGRTNGELFF. DNA for the CDR3: TGTGCCAGCAGCTTGCGAAAAGGGCGGACGAACGGGGAGCTGTTTTTT. J is TRBJ2-2 and V is TRBV5-6, with D unresolved. The CDR3 length is 16 residues. With 1 base removed from V and 7 bases from J, the gap between germline ends came to 17 bases. Germline assignment: CDR1 SGHDT and CDR2 YYEEEE.

This clone is judged large. The gene calls are TRBV5-6 and TRBJ1-2, with D possibly TRBD1 on 5 matching bases. Germline-derived CDR1 and CDR2 are SGHDT and YYEEEE. V gave up 0 bases and J gave up 3 bases, with 15 bases separating them. The length of the CDR3 is 16 residues. CDR3 region: CASSLVLAGTYYGYTF. CDR3 bases: TGTGCCAGCAGCTTGGTATTGGCGGGGACTTACTATGGCTACACCTTC.

CDR3 DNA sequence: TGTGCCAGCAGTCCCGACAGGGTCGGCGAGCAGTTCTTC. Its protein product is CASSPDRVGEQFF. The chain links TRBV28 to TRBJ2-1; 7 positions agree with TRBD1. Unmatched junction bases numbered 8, after V lost 5 bases and J lost 10 bases. CDR3 length: 13 residues. Germline assignment: CDR1 MDHEN and CDR2 SYDVKM.

The chain employs TRBV27 and TRBJ1-1, with D perhaps matching TRBD1 (5 bases). This CDR3 comprises 14 residues. Looked up from germline, CDR1 is MNHEY and CDR2 is SMNVEV (reference sequence). V was pared by 8 bases and J by 2 bases, with 15 bases between. This CDR3 reads CASYTTGLNTEAFF. The CDR3 DNA sequence: TGTGCCAGCTATACAACGGGACTAAACACTGAAGCTTTCTTT.

This rearrangement joins TRBV6-5 to TRBJ2-1, with TRBD2 identical over 11 bases. V shed 6 bases and J 9 bases; nucleotides not matched to a gene: 4. CDR3 size: 13 residues. CDR1 and CDR2 from the germline V gene are MNHEY and SVGAGI. CDR3 in DNA: TGTGCCAGCAGGACTAGCGGGGATGTTGAGCAGTTCTTC. Translated: CASRTSGDVEQFF.

The rearrangement joins TRBV9 to TRBJ2-5; 16 positions agree with TRBD2. CDR1 SGDLS and CDR2 YYNGEE come from the germline V gene. The trim removed 3 bases at V and 9 bases at J, leaving 8 bases unmatched. This CDR3 has 16 amino acids. The CDR3 spells CASSAPGLAGGRPQYF. CDR3 coding DNA: TGTGCCAGCAGCGCGCCGGGACTAGCGGGAGGGAGGCCCCAGTACTTC.

The genes are TRBV6-6 and TRBJ2-2; D gene uncertain. Germline CDR1 is MNHNY and CDR2 is SVGAGI (reference sequence). CDR3 length: 14 residues. Trimming took off 5 bases at V and 4 bases at J, with 11 bases between the two ends. The CDR3 spells CASSMASGTGELFF. In DNA form, the CDR3 reads TGTGCCAGCAGTATGGCTTCGGGCACCGGGGAGCTGTTTTTT.

The J gene is TRBJ1-6, the V gene TRBV4-1, with D perhaps TRBD1 (6 bases). V lost 0 bases, J lost 7 bases, and 16 bases lay in between. Germline-derived CDR1 and CDR2 are MGHRA and YSYEKL. This CDR3 is built from 17 residues. CDR3 loop: CASSQDQGRIGNSPLHF. CDR3 nucleotide sequence: TGCGCCAGCAGCCAAGATCAGGGGAGGATTGGGAATTCACCCCTCCACTTT.

This rearrangement joins TRBV19 to TRBJ2-5, with D possibly being TRBD1 (5 bases). V was pared by 5 bases and J by 3 bases, with 16 bases between. Germline V gene lookup returns CDR1 LNHDA and CDR2 SQIVND (reference sequence). The CDR3 loop spans 15 amino acids. Here the CDR3 reads CASSPIFDRKETQYF. The DNA for the CDR3 is TGTGCCAGTAGTCCAATATTCGACAGAAAAGAGACCCAGTACTTC.

The genes are TRBV4-1 and TRBJ1-2; D possibly corresponds to TRBD1 (5 bases). The CDR3 runs 14 residues. The V gene lost 2 bases and the J gene lost 6 bases, with 13 bases spanning the gap. CDR1 is MGHRA and CDR2 is YSYEKL in the germline V gene. CDR3 protein: CASSQFSGLDGYTF. As DNA, the CDR3 is TGCGCCAGCAGCCAATTTTCAGGGTTAGATGGCTACACCTTC.

This clone was seen once. J is TRBJ1-2 and V is TRBV30; no definite D call. The CDR3 is made up of 15 amino acids. Germline CDR1 GTSNPN, CDR2 SVGIG (reference sequence). The germline V and J ends were trimmed by 1 base and 14 bases, with 26 bases remaining between them. The CDR3 protein is CAWSDPGQVFYVGTF. Here the CDR3 DNA reads TGTGCCTGGAGTGACCCCGGCCAAGTCTTCTATGTGGGAACCTTC.

The rearrangement joins TRBV5-4 to TRBJ2-1; no definite D call. V was trimmed by 2 bases and J by 0 bases, leaving 9 bases between them. The CDR3 consists of 15 residues. Per the germline V gene, CDR1 is SGHNT and CDR2 is YYREEE (reference sequence). This CDR3 is CASSLTRSSYNEQFF. Here the CDR3 DNA reads TGTGCCAGCAGCTTAACACGGAGCTCCTACAATGAGCAGTTCTTC. Full variable domain (rest looked up from reference TRBV5-4 and TRBJ2-1): ETGVTQSPTHLIKTRGQQVTLRCSSQSGHNTVSWYQQALGQGPQFIFQYYREEENGRGNFPPRFSGLQFPNYSSELNVNALELDDSALYLCASSLTRSSYNEQFFGPGTRLTVL.

This clone was recorded once. The chain recombines TRBV2 with TRBJ1-1; D may be TRBD1 (6 bases). CDR3 length: 10 residues. Per the germline V gene, CDR1 is SNHLY and CDR2 is FYNNEI. Between the trimmed V and J ends, which lost 7 bases and 8 bases, there was a span of 8 bases. In DNA, the CDR3 is TGTGCCAGCAACGGACAGGAAGCTTTCTTT. This gives the protein CASNGQEAFF.

V is TRBV9 and J is TRBJ2-2; the match to TRBD1 covers 9 bases. V lost 3 bases and J lost 5; bases outside the gene matches: 8. Germline V CDR1 and CDR2: SGDLS, YYNGEE. CDR3 length equals 16 residues. This CDR3 reads CASSASTGGDTGELFF. DNA of the CDR3: TGTGCCAGCAGCGCGAGCACAGGGGGCGATACCGGGGAGCTGTTTTTT.

The V and J genes are TRBV5-1 and TRBJ1-4; D gene uncertain. In germline, CDR1 is SGHRS, CDR2 YFSETQ. The CDR3 spans 14 residues. V lost 5 bases, J lost 2 bases, and 10 bases lay in between. In nucleotides, the CDR3 is TGCGCCAGCAGGGACCTCCAGACTAATGAAAAACTGTTTTTT. It yields the protein CASRDLQTNEKLFF.

CDR3 sequence (DNA): TGTGCCAGCAGAGAGAGGGTGAACACTGAAGCTTTCTTT. Protein sequence: CASRERVNTEAFF. This chain links TRBV2 with TRBJ1-1; D is unresolved. There are 13 residues in the CDR3. Per the germline V gene, CDR1 is SNHLY and CDR2 is FYNNEI. Trimming stripped 6 bases from V and 0 bases from J, with 8 bases between.

This chain uses TRBV6-6 with TRBJ2-1, with 9 bases identical to TRBD2. In germline, CDR1 is MNHNY, CDR2 SVGAGI (reference sequence). CDR3 length equals 14 residues. V dropped 7 bases and J dropped 10; count of bases not matched to a gene: 11. The CDR3 nucleotides read TGTGCCAGCACCCACGAGGGTAGCGGGAGAGAGCAGTTCTTC. Its protein product is CASTHEGSGREQFF.

The chain links TRBV7-3 to TRBJ1-5; D is perhaps TRBD1 (5 bases). CDR1 is SGHTA, CDR2 FQGTGA, per germline. V lost 2 bases and J lost 7, with 15 bases in between. The CDR3 length is 15 residues. This CDR3 reads CASSLRGGTGQPQHF. The CDR3 coding sequence is TGTGCCAGCAGCTTACGGGGAGGGACGGGACAGCCCCAGCATTTT.

This chain uses TRBV4-1 with TRBJ1-1; the D gene is possibly TRBD1 (5 bases). CDR1 and CDR2 from the germline V gene are MGHRA and YSYEKL. V was clipped by 6 bases and J by 0 bases, with 11 bases between them. This CDR3 spans 14 amino acids. The CDR3 sequence: CASRPGGMNTEAFF. The CDR3 DNA reads as TGCGCCAGCAGACCCGGGGGGATGAACACTGAAGCTTTCTTT.

A word on this clone: This sample also contains other DNA sequences that code for the same CDR3. This chain uses TRBV5-1 with TRBJ1-1; no firm D call. The CDR3 totals 15 residues. In germline, CDR1 is SGHRS, CDR2 YFSETQ. Trimming removed 0 bases at V and 4 bases at J, with 13 bases between. The CDR3 protein is CASSLGIGTGTEAFF. The CDR3 DNA reads as TGCGCCAGCAGCTTGGGTATCGGCACGGGCACTGAAGCTTTCTTT.

This chain connects TRBV19 to TRBJ1-2; no reliable D call. The CDR3 consists of 15 residues. The V and J ends lost 1 base and 7 bases respectively, with 16 bases between them. CDR1 is LNHDA and CDR2 is SQIVND in the germline V gene (reference sequence). The CDR3 DNA is TGTGCCAGTAGTATAGGCGGAGGCAGGCTTGGTGGCTACACCTTC. It yields the protein CASSIGGGRLGGYTF.

This clone was seen a handful of times. This sequence joins TRBV9 and TRBJ2-3; D could derive from TRBD1 or TRBD2 (5 bases each). Germline CDR1 SGDLS, CDR2 YYNGEE. CDR3 size: 15 residues. Trimming took 1 base from V and 0 from J, leaving 9 bases between them. CDR3 loop: CASSVLGESTDTQYF. CDR3 DNA: TGTGCCAGCAGCGTATTGGGGGAGAGCACAGATACGCAGTATTTT. Together with reference TRBV9 and TRBJ2-3, the CDR3 gives the full variable domain: DSGVTQTPKHLITATGQRVTLRCSPRSGDLSVYWYQQSLDQGLQFLIQYYNGEERAKGNILERFSAQQFPDLHSELNLSSLELGDSALYFCASSVLGESTDTQYFGPGTRLTVL.

The gene calls are TRBV15 and TRBJ2-5; TRBD1 is a possible D gene (6 bases). The V gene lost 1 base and the J gene lost 5 bases, with 14 bases spanning the gap. CDR1 LNHNV and CDR2 YYDKDF come from the germline V gene (reference sequence). The CDR3 runs 15 residues. The CDR3 nucleotides are TGTGCCACCAGCAGAGTAGGGGGATTGGGGGAGACCCAGTACTTC. Protein: CATSRVGGLGETQYF.

This sequence joins TRBV6-4 and TRBJ2-1, with 11 bases identical to TRBD2. Germline V gene data show CDR1 as MRHNA and CDR2 as SNTAGT. CDR3 length equals 14 residues. V dropped 4 bases and J dropped 7; count of bases not matched to a gene: 3. Here the CDR3 reads CASSVGLAANEQFF. DNA of the CDR3: TGTGCCAGCAGTGTGGGACTAGCGGCTAATGAGCAGTTCTTC.

This chain connects TRBV19 to TRBJ1-1; unclear D gene. Germline assignment: CDR1 LNHDA and CDR2 SQIVND (reference sequence). Trimming cost V 8 bases and J 3 bases, with 19 bases left between them. The CDR3 runs 15 residues. CDR3 in amino acids: CASALYRDKDTEAFF. In nucleotides, the CDR3 is TGTGCCAGTGCTCTTTACCGAGACAAGGACACTGAAGCTTTCTTT.

Only a few counts were recorded for this clone. The junction departs from the called germline gene at one end, perhaps through a read error. The chain is built from TRBV30 and TRBJ2-7, with TRBD2 matching 12 bases. The CDR3 contains 14 residues. Germline V lookup: CDR1 GTSNPN, CDR2 SVGIG (reference sequence). CDR3 in DNA: TGTGCCTGGAGTCCTAGGACTAGCGGGACCCCTCCGAACTTC. It encodes CAWSPRTSGTPPNF.

This clone is categorized as medium-sized. Here the CDR3 reads CASSQGTAYEQYF. CDR3 sequence (DNA): TGTGCCAGCAGCCAAGGGACGGCCTACGAGCAGTACTTC. The rearrangement joins TRBV5-6 to TRBJ2-7; D is possibly TRBD1 or TRBD2 (5 bases each). CDR3 length: 13 amino acids. The V end was cut by 4 bases, the J end by 2 bases, with 10 bases between. Germline V gene lookup returns CDR1 SGHDT and CDR2 YYEEEE.

In this sample, this clone turned up once. This chain connects TRBV7-9 to TRBJ1-2; 8 bases line up with TRBD1. This CDR3 has 15 residues. Germline V CDR1 and CDR2: SEHNR, FQNEAQ (reference sequence). J lost 5 bases, V lost 4 bases, and 9 bases had no gene match. The CDR3 DNA follows: TGTGCCAGCAGCTCTGCAGGGGGCGCAGGATATGGCTACACCTTC. Translation: CASSSAGGAGYGYTF.